Presented here are 12 T cell receptor beta chains from one specimen sequenced in a study of blood T cells in healthy people across ages (dated by TCRdb to 2014 to 2015). The library was prepared using 5' RACE. Sequenced using an Illumina HiSeq 2500. A second PCR of about 6 to 12 cycles was run with a J-beta primer mix and a sample-barcoded 5' primer. Using fastp trimming at Q25 and MiXCR clonotype assembly, TCRdb reanalyzed the public sequencing data and kept in-frame beta chains. Each CDR3 protein gets just one entry, which takes the most common genes and DNA from the rows behind it. This sample is represented by hundreds of thousands of distinct CDR3 sequences; around 45% of them were singletons. In total, the top ten clones hold roughly 19% of the sample. Sequencing was carried out using blood. All receptors derive from a man between 60 and 75 years old in good health.

This rearrangement joins TRBV6-2 or TRBV6-3 to TRBJ2-3; D ambiguous. Germline CDR1 MNHEY, CDR2 SVGEGT. V lost 0 bases to trimming and J lost 9 bases, with 19 bases between them. CDR3 length equals 16 residues. Here the CDR3 DNA reads TGTGCCAGCAGTTACTCGACCCAAAACGGGTTAGGAACGCAGTATTTT. This gives the protein CASSYSTQNGLGTQYF.

The chain couples TRBV4-3 to TRBJ2-3; maybe TRBD2 (5 bases). The CDR3 is 15 residues long. Germline lookup yields CDR1 LGHNA and CDR2 YSLEER. V lost 3 bases and J 6 bases, leaving 16 bases between the germline ends. Here the CDR3 reads CASSHGREGGDTQYF. CDR3 in DNA: TGCGCCAGCAGCCATGGACGAGAGGGTGGGGATACGCAGTATTTT.

The V gene is TRBV4-1, the J gene TRBJ1-6; D is possibly TRBD1 (5 bases). The ends were cut back, 0 bases at V and 7 bases at J, with 13 bases in the middle. The CDR3 spans 16 residues. Germline CDR1 MGHRA, CDR2 YSYEKL. Here the CDR3 reads CASSQDRGVLNSPLHF. CDR3 nucleotides: TGCGCCAGCAGCCAAGATCGGGGCGTCTTGAATTCACCCCTCCACTTT.

The sample holds a few counts of this clonotype. The chain is built from TRBV6-5 and TRBJ2-6, with D uncertain. The germline V and J ends were trimmed by 8 bases and 2 bases, with 13 bases remaining between them. Germline assignment: CDR1 MNHEY and CDR2 SVGAGI. CDR3 length: 15 residues. CDR3 loop: CASRVGKAGANVLTF. DNA for the CDR3: TGTGCCAGCCGGGTAGGGAAAGCTGGGGCCAACGTCCTGACTTTC.

About this clonotype: A read error may explain this, as a much larger clone is one base away. The chain combines TRBV28 with TRBJ2-7; TRBD1 aligns across 8 bases. The germline gives CDR1 MDHEN, CDR2 SYDVKM. CDR3 size: 14 residues. The CDR3: CASSRTGFSDEQYF. The CDR3 DNA is TGTGCCAGCAGCCGGACAGGGTTCTCCGACGAGCAGTACTTC.

This clonotype was seen a handful of times. J is TRBJ1-2 and V is TRBV7-2; 7 positions match TRBD1. The germline V gene has CDR1 SGHTA and CDR2 FQGNSA. There are 17 residues in the CDR3. J gave up 3 bases and V 5 bases, and 15 bases lay outside the gene matches. The CDR3 is CASSRDRTGDRDYGYTF. The CDR3 coding sequence is TGTGCCAGCAGCCGGGACCGGACGGGGGACAGAGACTATGGCTACACCTTC.

This rearrangement joins TRBV20-1 to TRBJ2-1, with 7 nucleotides matching TRBD1. J gave up 6 bases and V 5 bases, and 16 bases lay outside the gene matches. The CDR3 totals 16 residues. CDR1 and CDR2 from the germline V gene are DFQATT and SNEGSKA (reference sequence). Here the CDR3 reads CSALKRTGVTINEQFF. CDR3 nucleotides: TGCAGTGCTTTAAAACGCACAGGGGTAACAATCAATGAGCAGTTCTTC.

This clonotype has only a few counts. The chain has TRBV4-1 and TRBJ2-1; D possibly corresponds to TRBD1 (5 bases). CDR1 MGHRA and CDR2 YSYEKL come from the germline V gene. The V end was cut by 9 bases, the J end by 0 bases, with 18 bases between. This CDR3 spans 16 amino acids. CDR3 coding DNA: TGCGCCAGACAGAGACGTGGGGCGAGCTCCTACAATGAGCAGTTCTTC. Encoded protein: CARQRRGASSYNEQFF.

This clonotype has more than one count but fewer than ten. The J gene is TRBJ1-1, the V gene TRBV5-1; D might be TRBD1 (6 bases). The CDR3 is 13 residues long. Germline assignment: CDR1 SGHRS and CDR2 YFSETQ. Trimming took off 4 bases at V and 8 bases at J, with 15 bases between the two ends. The CDR3 nucleotides are TGCGCCAGCAGCCAAACGACAGGTACAGAAGCTTTCTTT. Translating gives CASSQTTGTEAFF.

This sequence joins TRBV7-2 and TRBJ2-4, with 8 nucleotides matching TRBD1. Germline lookup yields CDR1 SGHTA and CDR2 FQGNSA. V trimming: 5 bases; J trimming: 8 bases; junction bases outside the gene matches: 5. The CDR3 sequence is 13 residues long. The DNA for the CDR3 is TGTGCCAGCAGCCTCAACAGGGGGGACATTCAGTACTTC. Protein sequence: CASSLNRGDIQYF. Complete variable domain (other parts from reference TRBV7-2 and TRBJ2-4): GAGVSQSPSNKVTEKGKDVELRCDPISGHTALYWYRQSLGQGLEFLIYFQGNSAPDKSGLPSDRFSAERTGGSVSTLTIQRTQQEDSAVYLCASSLNRGDIQYFGAGTRLSVL.

The chain couples TRBV6-4 to TRBJ2-2, with 8 bases matching TRBD1. Trimming at V came to 0 bases and at J to 1 base, leaving 4 bases not matched to a gene. The CDR3 loop spans 17 amino acids. Germline CDR1 is MRHNA and CDR2 is SNTAGT. CDR3 bases: TGTGCCAGCAGTGACTCGAAACAGGGGGAGAACACCGGGGAGCTGTTTTTT. Its translation is CASSDSKQGENTGELFF.

The V call is TRBV20-1, the J call TRBJ2-7; D is undetermined. V gave up 0 bases and J gave up 1 base, with 13 bases separating them. CDR3 size: 15 residues. CDR1 and CDR2 from the germline V gene are DFQATT and SNEGSKA (reference sequence). CDR3 sequence: CSAREPPLDSYEQYF. The CDR3 bases are TGCAGTGCTAGAGAACCTCCTTTGGATTCCTACGAGCAGTACTTC.